This is a list of T cell receptor beta chains from one sample in a study of identical twins. MiXCR was run by TCRdb on the 5' RACE reads, yielding one entry per CDR3 protein. The sample yields just under 650,000 distinct CDR3 sequences, under 8.5% seen once. These data are also associated with another study on yellow fever vaccine responses in identical twins.

The sequenced sample consisted of PBMCs. The receptors come from a woman in her late teens or twenties in good health. Each CDR3 is given with its conserved first and last residue. The D gene is left open where the match is weak. Some rows mark clone size as missing; the rest say once, few, many or name a class of expanded clone.

>many|TRBD2|TRBV20-1|TRBJ2-5
TGCAGTGCCGGCGGGGGGCGCGGGGAGACCCAGTACTTC
CSAGGGRGETQYF
>NA|NA|TRBV12-3/TRBV12-4|TRBJ1-1
TGTGCCAGCACGCTGGCGGGGGCCCGAAGGGCTGAAGCTTTCTTT
CASTLAGARRAEAFF
>many|NA|TRBV7-9|TRBJ1-5
TGTGCCAGCAGCATTCACAGGGATCAGCCCCAGCATTTT
CASSIHRDQPQHF
>NA|NA|TRBV29-1|TRBJ2-2
TGCAGCGTTTCAGTACAGGGGGGGACCGGGGAGCTGTTTTTT
CSVSVQGGTGELFF
>few|NA|TRBV12-3/TRBV12-4|TRBJ1-6
TGTGCCAGCAGTGGAGCTAATAATTCACCCCTCCACTTT
CASSGANNSPLHF
>few|TRBD1|TRBV28|TRBJ1-2
TGTGCCAGCAACCCGAGGGACAGCCATGTCCTGCGGGGCTACACCTTC
CASNPRDSHVLRGYTF
>NA|TRBD1|TRBV27|TRBJ1-2
TGTGCCAGCAGTTACCGACAGGGGATAGAGGCCTATGGCTACACCTTC
CASSYRQGIEAYGYTF
>few|NA|TRBV6-5|TRBJ1-5
TGTGCCAGCAGTTCCCGAGTGGGACGGGGAAACAATCAGCCCCAGCATTTT
CASSSRVGRGNNQPQHF
>many|NA|TRBV5-1|TRBJ1-5
TGCGCCAGCAGCTTGGAGGGATCTAGCAATCAGCCCCAGCATTTT
CASSLEGSSNQPQHF
>few|TRBD2|TRBV20-1|TRBJ2-1
TGCAGTGCTAGTGGACTAGCGGGAGAGAGGAATGAGCAGTTCTTC
CSASGLAGERNEQFF
>NA|NA|TRBV7-8|TRBJ2-1
TGTGCCAGCAGCTTATGGACGTCCAAGCCACTCAATGAGCAGTTCTTC
CASSLWTSKPLNEQFF